This is a list of T cell receptor beta chains from one sample in a study of CD8+ T cells in alopecia areata. Sequencing used immunoSEQ multiplex PCR; TCRdb keeps in-frame clones, though not all of them. The repertoire holds about 98,000 clones, with less than 50% as singletons. The sample was CD4+ T cells sorted from blood. The receptors originated from a human donor with alopecia areata. CDR3s include the opening cysteine and the closing phenylalanine or tryptophan. D genes are given only for firm matches. Not every row has a clone size; where given, it reads once, few, many or a size class.

size	J	D	V	DNA	CDR3
NA	TRBJ2-1	TRBD2	TRBV29-1	TGCAGCGTTGGTGGCTCCAGACTAGCGGGAGGCTACAATGAGCAGTTCTTC	CSVGGSRLAGGYNEQFF
NA	TRBJ1-4	NA	TRBV30	TGTGCCTGGAGCCCAGGAAGGGGTGAAAAACTGTTTTTT	CAWSPGRGEKLFF
once	TRBJ2-1	NA	TRBV5-4	TGTGCCAGCAGCTTGGAGACTACCCCCGTCAATGAGCAGTTCTTC	CASSLETTPVNEQFF
NA	TRBJ2-1	NA	TRBV30	TGTGCCTGGAGTGTACTCAATGAGCAGTTCTTC	CAWSVLNEQFF
NA	TRBJ2-3	NA	TRBV29-1	TGCAGCGTTGAAGATGGGGCGGAAGCAGATACGCAGTATTTT	CSVEDGAEADTQYF
NA	TRBJ2-7	NA	TRBV4-1	TGCGCCAGCAGCCAAAGCTCGAATCCCCTCGAGCAGTACTTC	CASSQSSNPLEQYF
NA	TRBJ1-1	TRBD1	TRBV28	TGTGCCAGCAGTTTATACAGGGGGAGCACTGAAGCTTTCTTT	CASSLYRGSTEAFF
NA	TRBJ2-7	NA	TRBV29-1	TGCAGCGTACGGAGTGGCGCCCACGAGCAGTACTTC	CSVRSGAHEQYF
few	TRBJ1-1	NA	TRBV5-1	TGCGCCAGCAGCTTACGTTTAAGGGAAACTGAAGCTTTCTTT	CASSLRLRETEAFF
few	TRBJ2-3	TRBD2	TRBV20-1	TGCAGTGGGCTGAGGACTAGCATTCAGTATTTT	CSGLRTSIQYF
few	TRBJ2-7	TRBD1	TRBV5-4	TGTGCCAGCAGCTACGACAGGGGGCGTTGGGACGAGCAGTACTTC	CASSYDRGRWDEQYF
few	TRBJ2-1	TRBD2	TRBV25-1	TGTGCCAGCAGTGAATTGGGAGTAGCGGGATTGGGTGAGCAGTTCTTC	CASSELGVAGLGEQFF
NA	TRBJ2-7	NA	TRBV28	TGTGCCAGCAGTTTATTTTACGAGCAGTACTTC	CASSLFYEQYF